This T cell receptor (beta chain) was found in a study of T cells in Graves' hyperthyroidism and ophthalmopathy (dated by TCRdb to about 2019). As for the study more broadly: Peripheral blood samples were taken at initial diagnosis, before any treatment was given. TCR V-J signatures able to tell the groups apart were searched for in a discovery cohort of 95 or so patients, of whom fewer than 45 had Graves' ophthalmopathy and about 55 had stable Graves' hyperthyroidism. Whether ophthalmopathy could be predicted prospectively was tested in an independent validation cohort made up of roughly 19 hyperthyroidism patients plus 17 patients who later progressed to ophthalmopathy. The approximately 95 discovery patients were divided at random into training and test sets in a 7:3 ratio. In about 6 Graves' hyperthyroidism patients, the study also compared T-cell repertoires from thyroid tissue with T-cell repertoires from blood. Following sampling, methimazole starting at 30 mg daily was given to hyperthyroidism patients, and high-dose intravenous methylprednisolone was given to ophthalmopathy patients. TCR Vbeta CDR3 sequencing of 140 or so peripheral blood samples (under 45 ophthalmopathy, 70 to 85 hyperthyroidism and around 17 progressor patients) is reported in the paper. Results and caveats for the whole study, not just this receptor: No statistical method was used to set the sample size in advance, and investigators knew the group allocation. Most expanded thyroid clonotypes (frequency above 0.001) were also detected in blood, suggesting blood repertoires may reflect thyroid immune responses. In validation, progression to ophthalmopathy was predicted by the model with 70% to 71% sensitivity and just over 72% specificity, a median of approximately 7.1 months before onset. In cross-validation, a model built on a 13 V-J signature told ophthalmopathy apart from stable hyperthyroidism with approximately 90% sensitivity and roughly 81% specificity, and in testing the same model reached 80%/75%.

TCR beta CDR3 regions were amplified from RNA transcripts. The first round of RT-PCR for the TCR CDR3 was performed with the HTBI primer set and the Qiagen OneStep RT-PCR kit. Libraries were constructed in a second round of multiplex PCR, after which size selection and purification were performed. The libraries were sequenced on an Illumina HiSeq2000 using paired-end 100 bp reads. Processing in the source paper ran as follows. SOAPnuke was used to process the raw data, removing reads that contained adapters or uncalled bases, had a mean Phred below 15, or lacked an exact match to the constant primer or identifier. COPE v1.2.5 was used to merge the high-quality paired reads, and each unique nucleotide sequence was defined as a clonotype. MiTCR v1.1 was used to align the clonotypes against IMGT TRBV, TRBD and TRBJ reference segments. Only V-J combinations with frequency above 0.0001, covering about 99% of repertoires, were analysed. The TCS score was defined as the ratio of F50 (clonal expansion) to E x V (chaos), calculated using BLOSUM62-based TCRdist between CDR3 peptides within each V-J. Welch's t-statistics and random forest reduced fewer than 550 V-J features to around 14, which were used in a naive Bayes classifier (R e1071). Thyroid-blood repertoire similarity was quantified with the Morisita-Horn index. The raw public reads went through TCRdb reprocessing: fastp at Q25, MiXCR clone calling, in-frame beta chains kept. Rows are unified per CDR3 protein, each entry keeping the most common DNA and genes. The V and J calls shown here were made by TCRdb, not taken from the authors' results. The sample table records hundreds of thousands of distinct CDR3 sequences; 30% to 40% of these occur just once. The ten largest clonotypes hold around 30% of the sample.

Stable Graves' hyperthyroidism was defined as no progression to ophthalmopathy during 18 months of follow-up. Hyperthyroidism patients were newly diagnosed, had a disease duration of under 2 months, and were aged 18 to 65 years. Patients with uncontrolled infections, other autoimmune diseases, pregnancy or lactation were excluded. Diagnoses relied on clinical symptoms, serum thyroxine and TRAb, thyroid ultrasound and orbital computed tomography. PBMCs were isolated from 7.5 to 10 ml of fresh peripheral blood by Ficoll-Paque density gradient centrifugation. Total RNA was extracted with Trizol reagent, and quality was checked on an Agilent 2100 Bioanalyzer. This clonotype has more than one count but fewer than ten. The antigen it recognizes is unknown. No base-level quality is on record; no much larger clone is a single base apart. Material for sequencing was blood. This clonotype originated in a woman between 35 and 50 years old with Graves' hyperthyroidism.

At the DNA level, the sequence is TGTGCCAGCAGTGACTCGATCTCAGGAAAACTGTTTTTT. Its translation reads: CASSDSISGKLFF. The chain is assembled from TRBV6-4 and TRBJ1-4; the D segment cannot be called with confidence. Looking up the germline V gene yields CDR1 MRHNA and CDR2 SNTAGT. At the junction V is shortened by 0 bases and J by 10 bases, with 9 bases in between. The CDR3 contains 13 residues, cysteine and phenylalanine counted. Only the CDR3 portion is preserved as DNA: 39 bases, with reading frame beginning at the first base.